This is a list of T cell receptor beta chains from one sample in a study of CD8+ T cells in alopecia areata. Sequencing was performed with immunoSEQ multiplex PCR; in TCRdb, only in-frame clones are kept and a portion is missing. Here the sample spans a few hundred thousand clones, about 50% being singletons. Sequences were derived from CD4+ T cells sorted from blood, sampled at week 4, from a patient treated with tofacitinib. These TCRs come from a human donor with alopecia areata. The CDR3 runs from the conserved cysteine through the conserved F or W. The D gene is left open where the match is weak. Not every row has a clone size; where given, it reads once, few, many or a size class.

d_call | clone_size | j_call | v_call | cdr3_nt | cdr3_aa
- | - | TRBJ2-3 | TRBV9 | TGTGCCAGCAGCGTAGTGGGAAGAGATACGCAGTATTTT | CASSVVGRDTQYF
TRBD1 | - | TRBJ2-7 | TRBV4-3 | TGCGCCAGCAGCCAAGAAGAGGGACAGGGCTACGAGCAGTACTTC | CASSQEEGQGYEQYF
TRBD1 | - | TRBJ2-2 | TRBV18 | TGTGCCAGCTCACGAGGGACAGGGAAGAACACCGGGGAGCTGTTTTTT | CASSRGTGKNTGELFF
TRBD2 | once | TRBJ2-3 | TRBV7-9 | TGTGCCAGCAGCTTGCTAGCGGGGGCAGATACGCAGTATTTT | CASSLLAGADTQYF
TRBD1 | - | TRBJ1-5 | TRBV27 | TGTGCCAGCAGTTCCTGGCAGGGGGGGAGTCCCCAGCATTTT | CASSSWQGGSPQHF
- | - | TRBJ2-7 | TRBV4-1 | TGCGCCAGCAGCCAAGGGGGTCCTTTTCTCTACGAGCAGTACTTC | CASSQGGPFLYEQYF
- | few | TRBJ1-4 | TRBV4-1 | TGCGCCAGCAGCCAAGTCGGCTTGGGCCTTAATGAAAAACTGTTTTTT | CASSQVGLGLNEKLFF
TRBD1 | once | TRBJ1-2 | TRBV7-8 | TGTGCCAGCAGCCCAGAGACAGGGGACTATGGCTACACCTTC | CASSPETGDYGYTF
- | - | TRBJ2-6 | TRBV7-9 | TGTGCCAGCAGCCCCAGCGCACGAACCGTCTCTGGGGCCAACGTCCTGACTTTC | CASSPSARTVSGANVLTF
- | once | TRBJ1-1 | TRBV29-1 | TGCAGCGTTCGGACAGAGGAGGCTTTCTTT | CSVRTEEAFF
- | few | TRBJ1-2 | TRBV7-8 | TGTGCCAGCAGCTTAGCCGGGAGTCGTTATGGCTACACCTTC | CASSLAGSRYGYTF
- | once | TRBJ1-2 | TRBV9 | TGTGCCAGCAGCGTAGACGGGTTTGGCTACACCTTC | CASSVDGFGYTF
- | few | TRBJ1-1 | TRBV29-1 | TGCAGCGTTGTCTCTACCCCGGAAGCTTTCTTT | CSVVSTPEAFF
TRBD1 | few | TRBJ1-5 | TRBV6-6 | TGTGCCAGCAGTAAGGACAGGGGGACCAATCAGCCCCAGCATTTT | CASSKDRGTNQPQHF
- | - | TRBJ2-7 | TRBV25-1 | TGTGCCAGCAGTCGGCGGGACATGAGGGAGCAGTACTTC | CASSRRDMREQYF
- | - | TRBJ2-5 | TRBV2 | TGTGCCAGCAGGGCAGAGACCCAGTACTTC | CASRAETQYF
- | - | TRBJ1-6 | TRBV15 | TGTGCCACCAGCAGAGATGCCAGGGCGAGCTCCTATAATTCACCCCTCCACTTT | CATSRDARASSYNSPLHF
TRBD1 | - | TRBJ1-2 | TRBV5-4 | TGTGCCAGCAGCGCCCGGACAGGGGCCTATGGCTACACCTTC | CASSARTGAYGYTF
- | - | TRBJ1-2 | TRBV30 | TGTGCCTGGGAAAAAGGGGCCTATGGCTACACCTTC | CAWEKGAYGYTF
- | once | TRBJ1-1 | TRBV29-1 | TGCAGCGTCCGAACCCGACTCCGACAGGCTGAAGCTTTCTTT | CSVRTRLRQAEAFF
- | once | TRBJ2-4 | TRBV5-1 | TGCGCCAGCAGTTGGCAGGATCGGAACATTCAGTACTTC | CASSWQDRNIQYF
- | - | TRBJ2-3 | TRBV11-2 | TGTGCCAGCAGCTCCTCGGGACTCTTAAGCACAGATACGCAGTATTTT | CASSSSGLLSTDTQYF
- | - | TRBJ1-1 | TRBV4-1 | TGCGCCAGCAGCCAAGGGAACATCCGAGGAACTGAAGCTTTCTTT | CASSQGNIRGTEAFF
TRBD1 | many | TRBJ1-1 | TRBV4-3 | TGCGCCAGCAGCCAGATGGGGACAGGGGGAGAAGCTTTCTTT | CASSQMGTGGEAFF
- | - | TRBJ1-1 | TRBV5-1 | TGCGCCAGCAGCTTGGAGGGACTGTTGAACACTGAAGCTTTCTTT | CASSLEGLLNTEAFF
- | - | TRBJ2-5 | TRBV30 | TGTGCCTGGAGTGGCGTGACGGGGCAAGAGACCCAGTACTTC | CAWSGVTGQETQYF